These 10 T cell receptor beta chains were all obtained from the same sample, sequenced in a study of beta chain features in type 1 diabetes. What was sequenced were expressed TCRB transcripts, since all of the isolated RNA had been reverse transcribed. Sequencing was performed with immunoSEQ multiplex PCR; in TCRdb, only in-frame clones are kept and a portion is missing. Of around 500,000 clones listed, approximately 10% are singletons. Material for sequencing was naive CD4+ T cells from blood. These receptor sequences come from a woman between 18 and 30 years old in good health.

This clone was seen only a few times. One end of the junction fails to match germline, which may point to a read error. The rearrangement links TRBV7-7 to TRBJ2-5, with TRBD2 matching 13 bases. The germline V gene has CDR1 SSHAT and CDR2 FNYEAQ (reference sequence). This CDR3 contains 15 residues. Written as DNA, the CDR3 is TGTGCTAGCAGCTTAGGACTAGCGGGAGTGGAGACCCAGTACTTC. Its protein is CASSLGLAGVETQYF.

V gene TRBV5-1 combines with J gene TRBJ1-1, with unresolved D. This CDR3 spans 13 amino acids. Trimming took off 1 base at V and 1 base at J, with 5 bases between the two ends. Germline values: CDR1 SGHRS, CDR2 YFSETQ. The CDR3 sequence is CASSLWGNTEAFF. In nucleotides, the CDR3 is TGCGCCAGCAGCTTGTGGGGGAACACTGAAGCTTTCTTT.

This chain uses TRBV10-3 with TRBJ2-7; 7 nucleotides align to TRBD2. Germline V gene sequence: CDR1 ENHRY, CDR2 SYGVKD. The CDR3 totals 14 residues. Trimming took 6 bases from V and 2 from J; bases not matched to a gene: 7. The CDR3 protein is CAISDTSVPYEQYF. The CDR3 nucleotides read TGTGCCATCAGCGATACTAGCGTGCCCTACGAGCAGTACTTC.

The sample holds a few counts of this clone. V is TRBV7-9 and J is TRBJ2-3; 7 nucleotides align to TRBD1. In germline, CDR1 is SEHNR, CDR2 FQNEAQ (reference sequence). The CDR3 runs 15 residues. The V gene end was trimmed by 5 bases and the J gene end by 1 base; junction bases not matched to a gene: 6. As DNA, the CDR3 is TGTGCCAGCAGCCCTCGGACAGGTGGCACAGATACGCAGTATTTT. This sequence encodes CASSPRTGGTDTQYF.

The rearrangement links TRBV5-1 to TRBJ2-7; no reliable D call. Trimming removed 4 bases at V and 3 bases at J, with 14 bases between. The germline CDR1 and CDR2 sequences are SGHRS and YFSETQ. The CDR3 covers 14 residues. The DNA of the CDR3 is TGCGCCAGCAGCGCCCGGGCCCCTGACTACGAGCAGTACTTC. Residues: CASSARAPDYEQYF.

This clone was counted a few times. This sequence joins TRBV13 and TRBJ1-1, with D unresolved. V shed 3 bases and J shed 7 bases, with 9 bases lying between them. The CDR3 consists of 12 residues. Germline assignment: CDR1 PRHDT and CDR2 FYEKMQ (reference sequence). This CDR3 is CASSLGGLEAFF. As DNA, the CDR3 is TGTGCCAGCAGCTTGGGTGGTCTTGAAGCTTTCTTT.

This clone has a handful of counts. The rearrangement uses TRBV6-6 and TRBJ2-1; 9 positions agree with TRBD1. In germline, CDR1 is MNHNY, CDR2 SVGAGI (reference sequence). Trimming removed 2 bases from V and 9 bases from J; junction bases left unmatched: 5. The CDR3 extends over 14 amino acids. The CDR3 sequence: CASSYGTGQGEQFF. DNA for the CDR3: TGTGCCAGCAGTTACGGGACAGGGCAGGGTGAGCAGTTCTTC.

This clone has only a few counts. The chain uses TRBV2 and TRBJ2-1; TRBD1 aligns across 7 bases. CDR1 is SNHLY and CDR2 is FYNNEI in the germline V gene. The CDR3 spans 15 residues. Trimming removed 7 bases from V and 1 base from J; junction bases left unmatched: 7. The CDR3 nucleotides are TGTGCCAGCATATTGGGACAGCCTTCCTACAATGAGCAGTTCTTC. The encoded protein is CASILGQPSYNEQFF.

The V call is TRBV5-4, the J call TRBJ2-5; D may match TRBD1 or TRBD2 (6 bases each). Trimming pared 0 bases from V and 5 bases from J, leaving 11 bases between. There are 14 residues in the CDR3. CDR1 is SGHNT and CDR2 is YYREEE in the germline V gene (reference sequence). CDR3 bases: TGTGCCAGCAGCTTGGCCCGGGGGCCGGAGACCCAGTACTTC. Its translation: CASSLARGPETQYF.

As to this clone: The same CDR3 arises from other DNA sequences in this sample as well. CDR3 bases: TGTGCCACCAGCAGAGATCGCGGCAATCAGCCCCAGCATTTT. It translates to CATSRDRGNQPQHF. This chain connects TRBV15 to TRBJ1-5, with D uncertain. This CDR3 is built from 14 residues. Germline-derived CDR1 and CDR2 are LNHNV and YYDKDF (reference sequence). The V end was cut by 0 bases, the J end by 2 bases, with 5 bases between.